This T cell receptor (beta chain) was found in a study of T cells expressing NK-cell markers (dated by TCRdb to 2020 to 2021). Background for the entire study: TCR beta-chain repertoires were profiled in sorted CD3+CD56+NKG2C+, CD3+CD56+NKG2C- and CD3+CD56-NKG2C+ T-cell subsets from roughly eight donors. Of the eight sequenced donors, seven were found to be HCMV-seropositive and one was found to be HCMV-seronegative. The study sequenced eight donors, all healthy volunteers chosen at random: three men and five women. The libraries were sequenced on Illumina HiSeq 2000/2500, MiSeq or NextSeq, producing 2 x 150 bp reads.

Instrument used: Illumina HiSeq 2000. The TCR beta cDNA libraries were made using 5'RACE template switching, a step that added both a universal primer site and unique molecular identifiers. Priming for cDNA synthesis came from the TCR beta constant segment, and two successive PCR amplification steps followed. As for the authors' bioinformatics: MIGEC was used to demultiplex reads and group the reads by UMI, and MiTCR was used to assemble and quantify clonotypes. Only TCR cDNA sequences supported by at least two reads were kept to exclude erroneous sequences. The tcR package was used for downstream repertoire analysis, and clonotypes were matched between fractions using CDR3 nucleotide sequence together with V segment. VDJmatch was used to annotate antigen specificity against VDJdb, with one amino acid substitution in CDR3 permitted. TCRdb reprocessed the reads and lists each CDR3 protein sequence as a single entry, with no DNA. In this record, the V and J calls reflect TCRdb's handling and not the investigators' own analysis. The table held for this sample gives 350,000 to 400,000 distinct CDR3 sequences. Roughly 10% of the sample lies in the top ten.

Remarks on this clonotype: It has no known antigen specificity.

Broad study findings and their caveats: For six donors, the dominant CD3+CD56+NKG2C+ clonotypes were among the top 10 CD8+ clonotypes and accounted for 1.0-7.0% of CD8+ T cells. Those dominant clonotypes were again the most abundant among CD3+CD56-NKG2C+ cells in a handful of donors, at about 25-60.1%. Whether the expanded NKG2C-expressing T cell clones were specific for HCMV antigens remained unclear.

A commercial ELISA kit detecting HCMV-specific IgG in serum was used to determine HCMV serostatus. Peripheral blood mononuclear cells were isolated from blood by Ficoll density gradient centrifugation. The CDR3 sequence holds 20 residues, the cysteine and phenylalanine included. DNA was not recorded. The germline V gene specifies KGHSH as CDR1 and LQKENI as CDR2. Sequencing input: blood T cells: a sorted CD56 or NKG2C T cell subset, CD4+ or CD8+ T cells, or bulk PBMC T cells (not recorded which). The chain links TRBV18 with TRBJ2-7; absent DNA, TCRdb's TRBD2 call cannot be checked. The receptor was derived from a woman in her 50s in good health. Donor details come from another sample of the same person, matched by shared clones. The CDR3 loop reads CASSPNPSELAGGFSYEQYF.